The sequence of this TCR beta chain was determined in a study of vaccination and CD4 T cells after COVID-19. Note on this clonotype: Its antigen is not identified.

The assay that was used to sequence DNA from cultured CD4+ T cells was the Oncomine TCR Beta short-read assay. TCRdb redid the calling of the PCR reads with MiXCR, one entry per CDR3 protein. The sample has 2,500 to 3,000 distinct CDR3 sequences; approximately 27% are singletons. Documented treatment: approximately nine-day PBMC culture with coronavirus spike peptide pools or control peptides (ViraFEST assay). Harvesting of the unexposed donor's CD4+ T cells predated the COVID-19 pandemic (2011-2018). The TCR originated in a human donor in good health. Sequenced: CD4+ T cells from blood, cultured in vitro.

CDR3: CASRPPVGNTIYF. The CDR3 DNA is TGTGCCAGCAGGCCTCCTGTTGGAAACACCATATATTTT. This sequence joins TRBV12-3 or TRBV12-4 and TRBJ1-3; no definite D call. V lost 6 bases and J lost 3, with 9 bases in between. The CDR3 length is 13 residues.